These T cell receptor beta chains were read from a single sample in a study of blood T cell repertoires in COVID-19. Generated by immunoSEQ multiplex PCR, the TCRdb table keeps only in-frame clones and is missing some. The profile shows around 300,000 clones, about nine tenths of them singletons. Material for sequencing was peripheral blood. The origin of the receptors is a woman younger than 45 with COVID-19, enrolled during active disease. CDR3s include the opening cysteine and the closing phenylalanine or tryptophan. D genes are given only for firm matches. Some rows have no size entry. The others give once, few or many, or a class for an expanded clone.

clone_size	j_call	v_call	d_call	cdr3_nt	cdr3_aa
.	TRBJ2-3	TRBV10-1	TRBD2	TGCGCCAGCAGTGAGACTAGCGGGAGCACAGATACGCAGTATTTT	CASSETSGSTDTQYF
.	TRBJ1-6	TRBV27	.	TGTGCCAGCAGCCCCAGGAATTCACCCCTCCACTTT	CASSPRNSPLHF
.	TRBJ1-2	TRBV27	TRBD1	TGTGCCAGCAGACTACGGACAGGGATCGGCTACACCTTC	CASRLRTGIGYTF
.	TRBJ2-2	TRBV11-3	TRBD1	TGTGCCAGCAGCTACAGGGGGAACACCGGGGAGCTGTTTTTT	CASSYRGNTGELFF
once	TRBJ1-6	TRBV27	TRBD1	TGTGCCAGCAGTTTTGGGACAGAAAATTCACCCCTCCACTTT	CASSFGTENSPLHF
.	TRBJ1-6	TRBV30	.	TGTGCCTGGAGTGTACACAGCTCCTATAATTCACCCCTCCACTTT	CAWSVHSSYNSPLHF
.	TRBJ1-1	TRBV18	TRBD1	TGTGCCAGCTCATCGGCTGGACAGGGGGACACTGAAGCTTTCTTT	CASSSAGQGDTEAFF
.	TRBJ2-5	TRBV27	TRBD1	TGTGCCAGCAGTTTAAGTAACAGGGGAGAGACCCAGTACTTC	CASSLSNRGETQYF
.	TRBJ1-5	TRBV30	.	TGTGCCTGGAGTGGGGGGGGCAATCAGCCCCAGCATTTT	CAWSGGGNQPQHF
.	TRBJ1-2	TRBV28	.	TGTGCCAGCAATCAACAGGGTCTCGGTGGCTACACCTTC	CASNQQGLGGYTF
.	TRBJ2-7	TRBV28	TRBD1	TGTGCCAGCAGTGCGGGACAGGGTCGCGAGCAGTACTTC	CASSAGQGREQYF
once	TRBJ1-1	TRBV24-1	TRBD1	TGTGCCACCAGTGTTCCCTGGGACAGGCTGGGGTTATATACTGAAGCTTTCTTT	CATSVPWDRLGLYTEAFF
.	TRBJ2-3	TRBV27	TRBD2	TGTGCCAGCGGCTTCATAGCGGGAGGGGACACAGATACGCAGTATTTT	CASGFIAGGDTDTQYF
.	TRBJ1-1	TRBV7-9	.	TGTGCCAGCAGCTTAGCTTCCGGCGCGGGAGCTTTCTTT	CASSLASGAGAFF
.	TRBJ1-5	TRBV7-3	.	TGTGCCAGCAGCTTAAGGGGGGAACAGCCCCAGCATTTT	CASSLRGEQPQHF
.	TRBJ2-7	TRBV18	.	TGTGCCAGCTCACCACCGGGCCAGGGGAACGAGCAGTACTTC	CASSPPGQGNEQYF
.	TRBJ2-1	TRBV3-1/TRBV3-2	TRBD2	TGTGCCAGCAGCCAGACTAGCGGGAGTAATGAGCAGTTCTTC	CASSQTSGSNEQFF
.	TRBJ1-6	TRBV11-1	TRBD1	TGTGCCAGCAGCCGGACAGGGGGGGATTCACCCCTCCACTTT	CASSRTGGDSPLHF
.	TRBJ1-5	TRBV5-1	.	TGCGCCAGCAGCTTGGGGGGGCAAGTAGAACAGCCCCAGCATTTT	CASSLGGQVEQPQHF
once	TRBJ1-5	TRBV5-1	TRBD1	TGCGCCAGCAGCTTGGGCGACAGGGGGAATCAGCCCCAGCATTTT	CASSLGDRGNQPQHF
.	TRBJ2-2	TRBV5-4	.	TGTGCCAGCAGCACGCGACAGCGCAACACCGGGGAGCTGTTTTTT	CASSTRQRNTGELFF
.	TRBJ2-3	TRBV14	TRBD2	TGTGCCAGCAGCCAAGCTAGCGGGATCACAGATACGCAGTATTTT	CASSQASGITDTQYF
.	TRBJ1-3	TRBV2	.	TGTGCCAGCAGTGAGGGGGCCATCTCTGGAAACACCATATATTTT	CASSEGAISGNTIYF
.	TRBJ1-1	TRBV30	.	TGTGCCTGGGCGTTCAACACTGAAGCTTTCTTT	CAWAFNTEAFF
.	TRBJ2-7	TRBV7-6	.	TGTGCCAGCAGCTCAGTGACAGGCCCCTACGAGCAGTACTTC	CASSSVTGPYEQYF
once	TRBJ1-1	TRBV5-1	.	TGCGCCAGCAGGGGGGCGGCGGTTGAGGGCACTGAAGCTTTCTTT	CASRGAAVEGTEAFF
few	TRBJ1-1	TRBV5-6	.	TGTGCCAGCAGCCCCGAAACGGGTCAGTGGACTGAAGCTTTCTTT	CASSPETGQWTEAFF
.	TRBJ1-2	TRBV19	.	TGTGCCAGTAGTATAGATCGAGACTATGGCTACACCTTC	CASSIDRDYGYTF
.	TRBJ1-3	TRBV27	.	TGTGCCAGCAGTTCGGGTTACGGGGTCTCTGGAAACACCATATATTTT	CASSSGYGVSGNTIYF
.	TRBJ2-2	TRBV3-1/TRBV3-2	TRBD2	TGTGCCAGCAGCCCGAGGACTAGCGTCGCCGGGGAGCTGTTTTTT	CASSPRTSVAGELFF
once	TRBJ2-2	TRBV2	.	TGTGCCAGCAGTGAATCAATCGCGGACACCGGGGAGCTGTTTTTT	CASSESIADTGELFF
once	TRBJ2-2	TRBV5-4	TRBD2	TGTGCCAGCAGCTCCGGGACTAGCGGGAGGCGCACCGGGGAGCTGTTTTTT	CASSSGTSGRRTGELFF
.	TRBJ1-5	TRBV7-9	.	TGTGCCAGCAGCACTGCTAATAGCAATCAGCCCCAGCATTTT	CASSTANSNQPQHF
.	TRBJ2-1	TRBV5-8	.	TGTGCCAGCAGCTTGGGAGGGAGGTTCTACAATGAGCAGTTCTTC	CASSLGGRFYNEQFF
.	TRBJ2-5	TRBV28	.	TGTGCCAGCAGCCCTGAGGGAGCAGGACCGCAAGAGACCCAGTACTTC	CASSPEGAGPQETQYF
.	TRBJ2-4	TRBV5-4	TRBD1	TGTGCCAGCAGCTTGGGCAGGGGGCTGAGGAACATTCAGTACTTC	CASSLGRGLRNIQYF
once	TRBJ2-3	TRBV15	TRBD2	TGTGCCACCAGCAGACACGGACTAGCGGGGAATTCTAGCACAGATACGCAGTATTTT	CATSRHGLAGNSSTDTQYF
.	TRBJ2-7	TRBV7-3	.	TGTGCCAGCAGCTTAACTGCGGTTAAGTCGGACTACGAGCAGTACTTC	CASSLTAVKSDYEQYF
.	TRBJ1-1	TRBV28	.	TGTGCCAGCAGCTCAACAACGAAGAACACTGAAGCTTTCTTT	CASSSTTKNTEAFF
.	TRBJ2-5	TRBV30	.	TGTGCCTGGAGTAGGGGACTTCAAGAGACCCAGTACTTC	CAWSRGLQETQYF